Reported below is one T cell receptor (beta chain). Its matching antigen is unknown. This sample is part of a study of shared clonotypes between healthy human individuals. Study conclusions and caveats: About 5% of naive CD4 clonotypes were shared across a few donors.

The CDR3 length is 15 residues. Trimming cost V 1 base and J 1 base; bases outside gene matches: 2. Germline V lookup: CDR1 SGHTS, CDR2 YDEGEE. Clones were sequenced by immunoSEQ multiplex PCR, and TCRdb holds only the in-frame ones, with some missing. The sample lists about 1 million clones, about 75% seen once, with about 1.5% in the top ten. The donors, all of them Caucasian adults, lived in Nashville, Tennessee. The clonotype comes from a man younger than 30 in good health. Sequenced input: memory CD4+ T cells sorted from blood. Subset: CD45RA-negative fraction. This rearrangement joins TRBV5-8 to TRBJ2-5; 9 bases align to TRBD2. The CDR3 nucleotides read TGTGCCAGCAGCTTGAGCGGGGGGCTCCAAGAGACCCAGTACTTC. Its translation: CASSLSGGLQETQYF.